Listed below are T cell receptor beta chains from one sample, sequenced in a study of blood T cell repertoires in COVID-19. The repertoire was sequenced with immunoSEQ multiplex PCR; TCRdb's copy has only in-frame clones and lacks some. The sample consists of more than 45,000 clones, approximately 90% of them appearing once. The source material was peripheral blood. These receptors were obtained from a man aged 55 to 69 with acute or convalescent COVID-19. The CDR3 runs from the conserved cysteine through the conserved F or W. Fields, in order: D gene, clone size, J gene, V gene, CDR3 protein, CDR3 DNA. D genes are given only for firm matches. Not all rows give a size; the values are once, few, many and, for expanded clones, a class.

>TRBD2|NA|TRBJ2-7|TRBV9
CASSVAASGSLYEQYF
TGTGCCAGCAGCGTAGCAGCTAGCGGGAGTTTGTACGAGCAGTACTTC
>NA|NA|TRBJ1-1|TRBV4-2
CASSQVVVLSGGTEAFF
TGTGCCAGCAGCCAAGTGGTTGTTTTGTCGGGTGGCACTGAAGCTTTCTTT
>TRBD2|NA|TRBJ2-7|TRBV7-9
CASIEAGEGYEQYF
TGTGCCAGCATCGAAGCGGGAGAAGGTTACGAGCAGTACTTC
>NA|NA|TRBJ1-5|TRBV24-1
CATSAGGPDQPQHF
TGTGCCACCAGTGCTGGGGGCCCCGATCAGCCCCAGCATTTT
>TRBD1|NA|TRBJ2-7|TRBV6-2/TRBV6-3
CASSDTHRDRGEQYF
TGTGCCAGCAGTGATACACACCGGGACAGGGGGGAGCAGTACTTC
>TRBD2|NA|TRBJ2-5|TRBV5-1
CASRVASGAQETQYF
TGCGCCAGCAGAGTAGCTAGCGGGGCCCAAGAGACCCAGTACTTC
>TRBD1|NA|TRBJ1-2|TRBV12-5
CASGAGQGYGYTF
TGTGCTAGTGGTGCGGGACAGGGGTATGGCTACACCTTC
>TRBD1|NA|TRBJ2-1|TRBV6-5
CASSSTDRDNEQFF
TGTGCCAGCAGTTCTACGGACAGGGACAATGAGCAGTTCTTC
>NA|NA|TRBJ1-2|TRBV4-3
CASSQARRSYGYTF
TGCGCCAGCAGCCAAGCCAGGCGTAGCTATGGCTACACCTTC
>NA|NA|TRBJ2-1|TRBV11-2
CASSLRLGGEQFF
TGTGCCAGCAGCTTAAGGCTAGGAGGTGAGCAGTTCTTC
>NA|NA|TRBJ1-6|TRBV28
CASSRDSSYNSPLHF
TGTGCCAGCAGCCGGGACTCCTCCTATAATTCACCCCTCCACTTT
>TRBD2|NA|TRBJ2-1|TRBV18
CASSPTSGVSYNEQFF
TGTGCCAGCTCACCGACTAGCGGGGTCTCCTACAATGAGCAGTTCTTC
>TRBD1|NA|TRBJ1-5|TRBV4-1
CASSQVETGRQPQHF
TGCGCCAGCAGCCAAGTCGAGACAGGGCGACAGCCCCAGCATTTT
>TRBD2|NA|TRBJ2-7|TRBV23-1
CASSQSQLAGPNEQYF
TGCGCCAGCAGTCAATCGCAACTAGCGGGCCCAAACGAGCAGTACTTC
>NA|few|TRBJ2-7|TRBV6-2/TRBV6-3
CASSYAGPPYEQYF
TGTGCCAGCAGTTACGCGGGACCTCCCTACGAGCAGTACTTC
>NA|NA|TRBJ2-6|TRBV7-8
CASSTRTPGANVLTF
TGTGCCAGCAGCACTCGGACACCTGGGGCCAACGTCCTGACTTTC
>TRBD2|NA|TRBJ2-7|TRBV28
CASTAGGHEQYF
TGTGCCAGCACCGCGGGGGGCCACGAGCAGTACTTC
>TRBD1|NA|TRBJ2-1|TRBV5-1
CASNFRTGGNEQFF
TGCGCCAGCAACTTTCGGACAGGGGGCAATGAGCAGTTCTTC
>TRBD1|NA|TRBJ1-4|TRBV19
CASSRDRINEKLFF
TGTGCCAGTAGTCGGGACAGGATCAATGAAAAACTGTTTTTT
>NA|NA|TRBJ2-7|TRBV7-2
CASSLASWGQRPYEQYF
TGTGCCAGCAGCTTAGCCTCTTGGGGACAAAGACCCTACGAGCAGTACTTC
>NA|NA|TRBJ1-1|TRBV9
CASSVEDGGWTNTEAFF
TGTGCCAGCAGCGTGGAGGACGGTGGGTGGACGAACACTGAAGCTTTCTTT
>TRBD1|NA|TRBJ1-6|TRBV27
CASSTLRPGTGRSSYNSPLHF
TGTGCCAGCAGTACCCTCCGTCCCGGGACAGGGAGGAGCTCCTATAATTCACCCCTCCACTTT
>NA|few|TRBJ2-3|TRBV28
CASSRINTDTQYF
TGTGCCAGCAGCAGAATCAACACAGATACGCAGTATTTT
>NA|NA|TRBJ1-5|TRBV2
CASSGLRGRNQPQHF
TGTGCCAGCAGTGGTCTCAGAGGTCGCAATCAGCCCCAGCATTTT
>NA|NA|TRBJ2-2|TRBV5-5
CASSTRGGWTGELFF
TGTGCCAGCAGCACCAGGGGAGGGTGGACCGGGGAGCTGTTTTTT
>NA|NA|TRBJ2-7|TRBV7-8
CASSNRDSVDYEQYF
TGTGCCAGCAGCAACCGGGACTCGGTAGACTACGAGCAGTACTTC
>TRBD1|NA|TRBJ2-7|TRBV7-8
CASSQILTGRTYEQYF
TGTGCCAGCAGCCAAATTTTGACAGGGCGCACCTACGAGCAGTACTTC
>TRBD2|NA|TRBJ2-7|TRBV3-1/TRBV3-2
CASSPRTSGRATEQYF
TGTGCCAGCAGCCCAAGGACTAGCGGGAGGGCAACTGAGCAGTACTTC
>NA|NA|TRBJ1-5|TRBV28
CATREFSNQPQHF
TGTGCCACAAGGGAGTTTAGCAATCAGCCCCAGCATTTT
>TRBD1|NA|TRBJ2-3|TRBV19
CASSARDRATDTQYF
TGTGCCAGTAGTGCACGGGACAGGGCTACAGATACGCAGTATTTT
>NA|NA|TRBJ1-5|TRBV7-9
CASSPPGGSNQPQHF
TGTGCCAGCAGCCCCCCGGGGGGAAGCAATCAGCCCCAGCATTTT
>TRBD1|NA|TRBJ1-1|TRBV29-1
CSVAGGRTEAFF
TGCAGCGTTGCAGGGGGGAGGACTGAAGCTTTCTTT
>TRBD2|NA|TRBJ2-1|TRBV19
CASSPTLAGGGNEQFF
TGTGCCAGTAGTCCAACGCTAGCGGGAGGGGGCAATGAGCAGTTCTTC
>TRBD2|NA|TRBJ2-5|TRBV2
CASSEISSGSWETQYF
TGTGCCAGCAGTGAAATCAGTAGCGGGAGCTGGGAGACCCAGTACTTC
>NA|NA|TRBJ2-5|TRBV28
CASSLSQGLAETQYF
TGTGCCAGCAGTTTATCCCAGGGGCTGGCAGAGACCCAGTACTTC
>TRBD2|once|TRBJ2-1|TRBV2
CASSESLAGLSSYNEQFF
TGTGCCAGCAGTGAAAGTCTAGCGGGACTTAGCTCCTACAATGAGCAGTTCTTC
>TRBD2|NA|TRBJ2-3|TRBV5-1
CASRTSGRGADTQYF
TGCGCCAGCAGGACCAGCGGGAGGGGAGCCGATACGCAGTATTTT